A single sample gave rise to the 23 T cell receptor beta chains below, sequenced in a study of blood T cell repertoires in COVID-19. Generated by immunoSEQ multiplex PCR, the TCRdb table keeps only in-frame clones and is missing some. This table has fewer than 350,000 clones, approximately 86% appearing once. Source material: peripheral blood. These receptors were collected from a man between 18 and 29 years old with active or convalescent COVID-19.

The V and J genes are TRBV5-1 and TRBJ2-6; D is perhaps TRBD1 (5 bases). CDR1 SGHRS and CDR2 YFSETQ come from the germline V gene. V shed 2 bases and J shed 4 bases, with 13 bases lying between them. CDR3 length equals 16 residues. The CDR3 loop is CASSFPSGSGANVLTF. In DNA, the CDR3 is TGCGCCAGCAGCTTCCCGTCAGGGTCGGGGGCCAACGTCCTGACTTTC. Full variable domain (missing parts from reference TRBV5-1 and TRBJ2-6): KAGVTQTPRYLIKTRGQQVTLSCSPISGHRSVSWYQQTPGQGLQFLFEYFSETQRNKGNFPGRFSGRQFSNSRSEMNVSTLELGDSALYLCASSFPSGSGANVLTFGAGSRLTVL.

With respect to this clone: Within the sample, other DNA sequences also encode this same CDR3. The rearrangement links TRBV7-9 to TRBJ1-4; 8 nucleotides match TRBD1. The germline V gene has CDR1 SEHNR and CDR2 FQNEAQ (reference sequence). The ends lost 5 bases at V and 4 bases at J; junction bases unmatched: 3. This CDR3 comprises 14 residues. CDR3 in amino acids: CASSQGQGNEKLFF. In nucleotides, the CDR3 is TGTGCCAGCAGCCAAGGACAGGGTAATGAAAAACTGTTTTTT.

The rearrangement joins TRBV12-3 or TRBV12-4 to TRBJ2-1; D not certain. V was cut by 7 bases and J by 7 bases, with 11 bases left in between. CDR3 length: 12 amino acids. Written as DNA, the CDR3 is TGTGCCAGCACCTATCTAGTGAATGAGCAGTTCTTC. Translating it yields CASTYLVNEQFF.

The rearrangement links TRBV25-1 to TRBJ1-1; 9 bases map to TRBD1. V lost 7 bases to trimming and J lost 10 bases; unmatched junction nucleotides: 4. The germline V gene encodes CDR1 MGHDK and CDR2 SYGVNS. This CDR3 comprises 11 residues. CDR3 DNA: TGTGCCAGCACACAGGGGGCAGGAGCTTTCTTT. It encodes CASTQGAGAFF. Looking up the rest from reference TRBV25-1 and TRBJ1-1 gives the full variable domain: EADIYQTPRYLVIGTGKKITLECSQTMGHDKMYWYQQDPGMELHLIHYSYGVNSTEKGDLSSESTVSRIRTEHFPLTLESARPSHTSQYLCASTQGAGAFFGQGTRLTVV.

The V gene is TRBV5-4, the J gene TRBJ2-3, with 12 bases identical to TRBD2. The CDR3 totals 15 residues. The trim removed 4 bases at V and 5 bases at J, leaving 5 bases unmatched. Looked up from germline, CDR1 is SGHNT and CDR2 is YYREEE (reference sequence). CDR3 loop: CASSPSGGAKDTQYF. CDR3 coding DNA: TGTGCCAGCAGCCCTAGCGGGGGGGCGAAAGATACGCAGTATTTT.

V usage is TRBV19 and J usage is TRBJ2-1; possibly TRBD2 for D (5 bases). Germline V gene lookup returns CDR1 LNHDA and CDR2 SQIVND (reference sequence). This CDR3 spans 13 amino acids. V lost 5 bases and J lost 7, with 12 bases in between. The CDR3 sequence is CASSQLALNEQFF. CDR3 DNA: TGTGCCAGTAGTCAGCTAGCTTTGAATGAGCAGTTCTTC.

The V and J genes are TRBV6-1 and TRBJ1-5, with D maybe TRBD1 (6 bases). V was pared by 4 bases and J by 4 bases, with 17 bases between. This CDR3 is built from 16 residues. Germline V gives CDR1 MNHNS, CDR2 SASEGT. CDR3 region: CASSGSRGGFNQPQHF. The CDR3 coding sequence is TGTGCCAGCAGTGGGTCTCGGGGGGGCTTTAATCAGCCCCAGCATTTT.

The chain links TRBV28 to TRBJ1-3; D gene uncertain. The CDR3 consists of 17 residues. V lost 3 bases and J 0 bases, leaving 15 bases between the germline ends. The germline V gene encodes CDR1 MDHEN and CDR2 SYDVKM. The CDR3: CASSFSTEGRSGNTIYF. Written as DNA, the CDR3 is TGTGCCAGCAGTTTCTCAACTGAGGGTCGCTCTGGAAACACCATATATTTT.

This chain connects TRBV5-8 to TRBJ1-2; D gene unclear. CDR1 is SGHTS and CDR2 is YDEGEE in the germline V gene. The CDR3 is 13 residues long. Between the trimmed V and J ends, which lost 7 bases and 3 bases, there was a span of 13 bases. The CDR3 region has the DNA TGTGCCAGCCTCCTTCCAGACTACTATGGCTACACCTTC. This gives the protein CASLLPDYYGYTF.

V and J are TRBV2 and TRBJ2-1; TRBD2 agrees at 9 bases. Trimming removed 8 bases from V and 4 bases from J; junction bases left unmatched: 3. There are 13 residues in the CDR3. The germline V gene encodes CDR1 SNHLY and CDR2 FYNNEI. CDR3 amino acids: CASQRGEYNEQFF. CDR3 nucleotides: TGTGCCAGCCAGCGGGGGGAATACAATGAGCAGTTCTTC.

This clone appeared once. This chain uses TRBV9 with TRBJ2-3, with D perhaps TRBD2 (7 bases). The V end was cut by 2 bases, the J end by 5 bases, with 24 bases between. The CDR3 is 18 residues long. Germline lookup yields CDR1 SGDLS and CDR2 YYNGEE. CDR3 bases: TGTGCCAGCAGCGTTCTCGCTGGGGCGGGGGCCGGGGGAGATACGCAGTATTTT. Its protein product is CASSVLAGAGAGGDTQYF.

J is TRBJ1-2 and V is TRBV29-1; 8 nucleotides align to TRBD1. Losses at the gene ends were 8 bases for V and 3 bases for J; bases not matched to a gene: 5. Germline V lookup: CDR1 SQVTM, CDR2 ANQGSEA. The CDR3 consists of 12 residues. In DNA, the CDR3 is TGCAGCAGCCAGGGGGCCCACTATGGCTACACCTTC. Amino acids: CSSQGAHYGYTF.

The chain recombines TRBV3-1 (or the pseudogene TRBV3-2) with TRBJ2-3; 11 bases map to TRBD2. The germline V gene encodes CDR1 LGHDT and CDR2 YNNKEL (reference sequence). V lost 2 bases, J lost 2 bases, and 9 bases stayed unmatched. The CDR3 has 18 amino acids. The CDR3 is CASSQLGLAGGVTDTQYF. The DNA of the CDR3 is TGTGCCAGCAGCCAACTCGGGCTAGCGGGGGGTGTCACAGATACGCAGTATTTT.

This clone appeared once. The chain couples TRBV6-5 to TRBJ1-5; 7 bases agree with TRBD1. The CDR3 is 13 amino acids. CDR1 is MNHEY and CDR2 is SVGAGI in the germline V gene. Trimming cost V 11 bases and J 3 bases; bases outside gene matches: 7. CDR3 DNA: TGTGCCTCCGGAGGACAGGCCAATCAGCCCCAGCATTTT. It specifies CASGGQANQPQHF.

The chain couples TRBV9 to TRBJ1-2, with D tentatively TRBD1 (5 bases). The CDR3 covers 13 residues. The V end was cut by 0 bases, the J end by 8 bases, with 11 bases between. Germline CDR1 and CDR2: SGDLS and YYNGEE. This CDR3 reads CASSVAGGEGYTF. The DNA of the CDR3 is TGTGCCAGCAGCGTAGCGGGGGGTGAGGGCTACACCTTC. Variable domain in full (rest from reference TRBV9 and TRBJ1-2): DSGVTQTPKHLITATGQRVTLRCSPRSGDLSVYWYQQSLDQGLQFLIQYYNGEERAKGNILERFSAQQFPDLHSELNLSSLELGDSALYFCASSVAGGEGYTFGSGTRLTVV.

This clone showed up just once. The genes are TRBV13 and TRBJ2-7; 9 bases match TRBD1. Germline loops: CDR1 PRHDT, CDR2 FYEKMQ (reference sequence). V lost 1 base to trimming and J lost 5 bases; unmatched junction nucleotides: 6. This CDR3 is built from 15 residues. The CDR3 DNA sequence: TGTGCCAGCAGCTTAGAGGGACAGGGATTCAACGAGCAGTACTTC. It is translated as CASSLEGQGFNEQYF.

This sequence joins TRBV2 and TRBJ1-1; TRBD1 matches 9 bases. V shed 3 bases and J 0 bases; nucleotides not matched to a gene: 8. The germline V gene has CDR1 SNHLY and CDR2 FYNNEI. The CDR3 totals 17 residues. CDR3 DNA: TGTGCCAGCAGTGAGTCGATAACAGGGGGCCTGAACACTGAAGCTTTCTTT. Translated: CASSESITGGLNTEAFF.

The J gene is TRBJ1-1, the V gene TRBV9; D not certain. Germline CDR1 and CDR2: SGDLS and YYNGEE. V was cut by 5 bases and J by 1 base, with 9 bases left in between. CDR3 length: 13 amino acids. This CDR3 is CASRYTENTEAFF. The CDR3 DNA follows: TGTGCCAGCAGGTATACAGAGAACACTGAAGCTTTCTTT.

The DNA of the CDR3 is TGTGCCAGCAGCCTTGAGGTGACCTCTGGAAACACCATATATTTT. This translates into CASSLEVTSGNTIYF. The chain employs TRBV2 and TRBJ1-3; no firm D call. Trimming removed 6 bases from V and 0 bases from J, with 12 bases in between. Germline V CDR1 and CDR2: SNHLY, FYNNEI. The CDR3 is made up of 15 amino acids.

This clone was recorded at least ten times. V gene TRBV6-4 combines with J gene TRBJ2-2; D perhaps matches TRBD2 (6 bases). Germline-derived CDR1 and CDR2 are MRHNA and SNTAGT. V shed 1 base and J shed 3 bases, with 15 bases lying between them. The CDR3 covers 17 residues. CDR3 in amino acids: CASSDWKSGGHTGELFF. As DNA, the CDR3 is TGTGCCAGCAGTGACTGGAAAAGTGGAGGGCACACCGGGGAGCTGTTTTTT.

This clone was detected only a few times. This sequence joins TRBV7-9 and TRBJ1-4; D gene ambiguous. V gave up 2 bases and J gave up 6 bases, with 13 bases separating them. Germline lookup yields CDR1 SEHNR and CDR2 FQNEAQ (reference sequence). This CDR3 has 15 amino acids. CDR3 loop: CASSLMGTMDEKLFF. The CDR3 DNA sequence: TGTGCCAGCAGCTTAATGGGCACCATGGATGAAAAACTGTTTTTT.

This clone was observed a single time. This chain uses TRBV5-1 with TRBJ2-7; 10 nucleotides align to TRBD1. The CDR3 spans 16 residues. Losses at the gene ends were 4 bases for V and 6 bases for J; bases not matched to a gene: 13. In germline, CDR1 is SGHRS, CDR2 YFSETQ. Here the CDR3 DNA reads TGCGCCAGCAGCACGTCCGGGACAGGGGTCTCCCTCGAGCAGTACTTC. This encodes CASSTSGTGVSLEQYF.

The genes are TRBV6-5 and TRBJ2-7, with 7 nucleotides matching TRBD2. V shed 8 bases, J shed 6 bases, and the junction held 16 bases outside the gene matches. CDR3 length: 15 amino acids. The germline V gene has CDR1 MNHEY and CDR2 SVGAGI. For the CDR3, the DNA is TGTGCCAGCGGGTCAAGGGAGGGATGGTTCGCCGAGCAGTACTTC. It is translated as CASGSREGWFAEQYF.